A single TCR beta chain is shown here with its context. Its antigen is unknown. The assay was immunoSEQ multiplex PCR, and TCRdb's table has in-frame clones only and misses some. The table shows tens of thousands of clones, with around 77% occurring only once. This sample is drawn from a study of OX40 agonist ivuxolimab in advanced cancers. Overall study: The drug used for patients, ivuxolimab, was an agonistic anti-OX40 (CD134) antibody. Each dose-escalation patient presented with hepatocellular carcinoma, melanoma, renal cell or head and neck cancer.

Germline-derived CDR1 and CDR2 are MGHRA and YSYEKL. V lost 0 bases to trimming and J lost 7 bases; unmatched junction nucleotides: 17. CDR3 length: 19 residues. General study points: Antigen specificity of clonally expanded peripheral T cells was not established.

This rearrangement joins TRBV4-1 to TRBJ1-5, with 8 bases lining up with TRBD1. Source: CD4+ or CD8+ T cells sorted from blood, taken in a trial of the OX40 agonist ivuxolimab. This TCR was sampled from an adult with an advanced solid tumor such as melanoma, head and neck, liver or kidney cancer. The CDR3 here is CASSQDKYGAQGVYQPQHF. In DNA, the CDR3 is TGCGCCAGCAGCCAAGATAAGTATGGGGCACAGGGGGTTTACCAGCCCCAGCATTTT.